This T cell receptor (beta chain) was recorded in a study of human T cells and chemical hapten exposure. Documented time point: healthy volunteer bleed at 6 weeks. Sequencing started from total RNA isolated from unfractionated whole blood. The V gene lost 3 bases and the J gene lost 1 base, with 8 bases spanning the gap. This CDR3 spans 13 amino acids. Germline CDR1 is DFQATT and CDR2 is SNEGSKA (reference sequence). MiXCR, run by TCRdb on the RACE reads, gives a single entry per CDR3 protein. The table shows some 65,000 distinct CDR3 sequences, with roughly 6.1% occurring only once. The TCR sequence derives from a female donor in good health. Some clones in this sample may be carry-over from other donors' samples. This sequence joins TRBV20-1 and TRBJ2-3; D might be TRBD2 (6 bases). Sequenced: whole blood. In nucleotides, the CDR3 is TGCAGTGCTAGTTCTAGCGGCACAGATACGCAGTATTTT. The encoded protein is CSASSSGTDTQYF.